This T cell receptor (beta chain) was obtained from a study of CD8 T cells in Susac syndrome. It was treatment-naive patients with stable or active relapsing-remitting disease who made up the multiple sclerosis controls. TEMRA cells were FACS-enriched, and CD8+ and CD4+ T cells were isolated negatively. The RNA, about 0.5 to 1 ug, was put through reverse transcription using random hexamers. The TCR beta CDR3 was amplified by immunoSEQ multiplex PCR across 54 Vbeta, 13 Jbeta. TCRdb analysed the immunoSEQ multiplex PCR reads with MiXCR anew, one entry per CDR3 protein. Of 250,000 to 350,000 distinct CDR3 sequences detected, roughly 85% appear once; the ten largest clones hold approximately 0.11%. The CDR3 is 22 amino acids. The V gene's germline CDR1 is MNHEY and CDR2 SMNVEV (reference sequence). The trim removed 4 bases at V and 2 bases at J, leaving 22 bases unmatched.

The chain joins TRBV27 to TRBJ2-1, with 11 nucleotides matching TRBD2. The sequencing sample was made of CD8+ T cells from PBMCs. The receptor was derived from a human donor with multiple sclerosis. This CDR3 reads CASSSGVGDNTSGRYTYNEQFF. DNA of the CDR3: TGTGCCAGCAGTTCAGGGGTAGGGGATAATACTAGCGGGAGATACACCTACAATGAGCAGTTCTTC.